What follows are 10 T cell receptor beta chains derived from one specimen sequenced in a study of blood T cell repertoires in COVID-19. Here immunoSEQ multiplex PCR was the method, and the copy in TCRdb shows in-frame clones only, minus some. Of hundreds of thousands of clones detected, 89% appear once; the ten largest clones hold less than 3.5%. The material sequenced was PBMCs or T cells enriched from blood (not recorded which). The receptors were gathered from a woman aged 50 to 60 who had been exposed to COVID-19.

The chain employs TRBV5-4 and TRBJ2-7; maybe TRBD1 (6 bases). The CDR3 is made up of 17 amino acids. In germline, CDR1 is SGHNT, CDR2 YYREEE (reference sequence). The V gene lost 5 bases and the J gene lost 5 bases, with 26 bases spanning the gap. CDR3 DNA sequence: TGTGCCAGCAGGCTGGGCGGTTCAGGGGTTTTTTCGGACGAGCAGTACTTC. Encoded protein: CASRLGGSGVFSDEQYF.

This clone showed up just a few times. The V call is TRBV19, the J call TRBJ2-5; D might be TRBD2 (6 bases). Germline V gene data show CDR1 as LNHDA and CDR2 as SQIVND (reference sequence). Trimming left V 3 bases short and J 5 bases short, with 13 bases between. The CDR3 is made up of 14 amino acids. The chain's CDR3 is CASSMDPGRETQYF. For the CDR3, the DNA is TGTGCCAGTAGTATGGATCCGGGGAGGGAGACCCAGTACTTC.

The CDR3 reads CASSLTSGGPYEQYF. CDR3 DNA sequence: TGTGCCAGCAGCTTGACTAGCGGGGGACCCTACGAGCAGTACTTC. The chain employs TRBV7-2 and TRBJ2-7; the match to TRBD2 covers 12 bases. Germline V gives CDR1 SGHTA, CDR2 FQGNSA. The ends lost 3 bases at V and 2 bases at J; junction bases unmatched: 2. The CDR3 is 15 residues long. Combining the CDR3 with reference TRBV7-2 and TRBJ2-7 gives the whole variable domain GAGVSQSPSNKVTEKGKDVELRCDPISGHTALYWYRQSLGQGLEFLIYFQGNSAPDKSGLPSDRFSAERTGGSVSTLTIQRTQQEDSAVYLCASSLTSGGPYEQYFGPGTRLTVT.

This chain connects TRBV28 to TRBJ1-2; 10 bases are shared with TRBD1. Looked up from germline, CDR1 is MDHEN and CDR2 is SYDVKM. With V trimmed by 3 bases and J by 1 base, 8 bases remained unmatched. The CDR3 length is 17 residues. The CDR3 loop is CASSLGTGETFNYGYTF. The CDR3 nucleotides are TGTGCCAGCAGTTTGGGGACAGGGGAAACTTTTAACTATGGCTACACCTTC.

The chain couples TRBV3-1 (or the pseudogene TRBV3-2) to TRBJ2-7; 10 bases map to TRBD2. The germline V gene has CDR1 LGHDT and CDR2 YNNKEL (reference sequence). This CDR3 is built from 14 residues. J was trimmed by 5 bases and V by 3 bases; bases with no gene match: 4. CDR3 sequence reads: CASSHSGGTDEQYF. Here the CDR3 DNA reads TGTGCCAGCAGCCATAGCGGGGGGACCGACGAGCAGTACTTC.

This clone has more than one count but fewer than ten. The chain couples TRBV27 to TRBJ1-2, with a weak D call TRBD1 (6 bases). V dropped 6 bases and J dropped 2 bases, with 19 bases sitting between them. Germline loops: CDR1 MNHEY, CDR2 SMNVEV (reference sequence). This CDR3 is built from 16 residues. CDR3 sequence reads: CASSVSPDRENYGYTF. CDR3 DNA sequence: TGTGCCAGCAGCGTCTCTCCGGACAGAGAGAACTATGGCTACACCTTC.

The chain is built from TRBV9 and TRBJ2-2; D may be TRBD1 (6 bases). V gave up 3 bases and J gave up 1 base, with 10 bases separating them. The CDR3 runs to 15 residues. The germline V gene has CDR1 SGDLS and CDR2 YYNGEE. The CDR3 DNA follows: TGTGCCAGCAGCGAGGACAGCCTGAACACCGGGGAGCTGTTTTTT. Protein sequence: CASSEDSLNTGELFF.

The rearrangement uses TRBV4-1 and TRBJ2-2, with a tentative D call TRBD2 (5 bases). The V end lost 3 bases, the J end lost 7 bases, and 15 bases lay between the germline ends. CDR3 size: 15 residues. Germline loops: CDR1 MGHRA, CDR2 YSYEKL. The CDR3 region is CASSQNGVGSGELFF. CDR3 sequence (DNA): TGCGCCAGCAGCCAGAATGGCGTAGGGAGCGGGGAGCTGTTTTTT.

The chain is built from TRBV18 and TRBJ1-6, with 7 bases that match TRBD1. CDR1 is KGHSH, CDR2 LQKENI, per germline. V lost 6 bases, J lost 0 bases, and 5 bases stayed unmatched. The CDR3 is 16 residues long. The CDR3 nucleotides read TGTGCCAGCTCGGGGACAGTCCGCTCCTATAATTCACCCCTCCACTTT. Protein sequence: CASSGTVRSYNSPLHF.

This rearrangement joins TRBV9 to TRBJ2-7, with D possibly being TRBD2 (6 bases). The V gene's germline CDR1 is SGDLS and CDR2 YYNGEE. The length of the CDR3 is 13 residues. The V end was cut by 4 bases, the J end by 0 bases, with 8 bases between. CDR3 nucleotide sequence: TGTGCCAGCAGCCCGACTAGCTCCTACGAGCAGTACTTC. It yields the protein CASSPTSSYEQYF. The entire variable domain, with the rest obtained from reference TRBV9 and TRBJ2-7, is as follows: DSGVTQTPKHLITATGQRVTLRCSPRSGDLSVYWYQQSLDQGLQFLIQYYNGEERAKGNILERFSAQQFPDLHSELNLSSLELGDSALYFCASSPTSSYEQYFGPGTRLTVT.